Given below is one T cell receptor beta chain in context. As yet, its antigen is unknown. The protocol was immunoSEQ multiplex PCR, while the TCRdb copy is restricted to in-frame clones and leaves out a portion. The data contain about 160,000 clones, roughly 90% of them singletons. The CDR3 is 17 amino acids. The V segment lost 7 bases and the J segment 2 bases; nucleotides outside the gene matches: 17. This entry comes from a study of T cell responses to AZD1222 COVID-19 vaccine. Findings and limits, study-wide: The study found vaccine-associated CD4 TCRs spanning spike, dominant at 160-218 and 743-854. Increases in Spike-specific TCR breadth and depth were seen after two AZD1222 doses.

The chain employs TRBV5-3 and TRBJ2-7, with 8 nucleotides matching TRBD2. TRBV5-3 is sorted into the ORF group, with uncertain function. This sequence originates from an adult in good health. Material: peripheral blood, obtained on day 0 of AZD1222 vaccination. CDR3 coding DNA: TGTGCCAGACGCCCACACGGGGGGGCGCGGGGGGCCTACGAGCAGTACTTC. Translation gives CARRPHGGARGAYEQYF.